The entry that follows covers one T cell receptor (beta chain) sequence. The repertoire was sequenced with immunoSEQ multiplex PCR; TCRdb's copy has only in-frame clones and lacks some. The table includes 270,000 or so clones, approximately 92% detected once. Germline-derived CDR1 and CDR2 are SGDLS and YYNGEE. CDR3 size: 13 residues. V was trimmed by 4 bases and J by 7 bases, leaving 14 bases between them. The record originates from a study of blood T cell repertoires in COVID-19. This chain joins TRBV9 and TRBJ1-1; D gene uncertain. Sequencing was carried out using peripheral blood. The receptor was derived from a woman aged 40 to 50 who had recovered from COVID-19. CDR3 sequence: CASSTRPGYEAFF. The DNA of the CDR3 is TGTGCCAGCAGCACACGACCAGGATATGAAGCTTTCTTT.